Presented here are 12 T cell receptor beta chains from one specimen sequenced in a study of human versus mouse CDR3 diversity and MHC coevolution. TCRdb's copy holds only in-frame clones and misses some; the assay was immunoSEQ multiplex PCR. The data show 50,000 to 70,000 clones, with approximately 94% seen just once and over 15% held by the top ten. Sequencing was performed on naive CD4+ T cells from blood. The subset: CD45RO-negative CD62L-positive naive CD4 T cells. The receptors here all came from a person between 60 and 70 years old in good health.

The J gene is TRBJ2-2, the V gene TRBV5-1; tentatively, D is TRBD1 (6 bases). This CDR3 has 14 amino acids. From germline, CDR1 is SGHRS and CDR2 YFSETQ. Trimming shortened V by 10 bases and J by 0 bases, and 13 bases separated the two germline ends. CDR3 sequence reads: CAVSGTPNTGELFF. CDR3 bases: TGCGCCGTGTCCGGGACACCGAACACCGGGGAGCTGTTTTTT. Together with reference TRBV5-1 and TRBJ2-2, the CDR3 gives the full variable domain: KAGVTQTPRYLIKTRGQQVTLSCSPISGHRSVSWYQQTPGQGLQFLFEYFSETQRNKGNFPGRFSGRQFSNSRSEMNVSTLELGDSALYLCAVSGTPNTGELFFGEGSRLTVL.

The J gene is TRBJ1-1, the V gene TRBV7-2, with D hard to call. The V end lost 3 bases, the J end lost 3 bases, and 11 bases lay between the germline ends. The CDR3 loop spans 14 amino acids. CDR1 and CDR2 from the germline V gene are SGHTA and FQGNSA. CDR3 loop: CASSFFSADTEAFF. CDR3 DNA sequence: TGTGCCAGCAGCTTTTTCAGTGCGGACACTGAAGCTTTCTTT.

V and J are TRBV19 and TRBJ1-5, with a weak D call TRBD1 (6 bases). Trimming pared 6 bases from V and 7 bases from J, leaving 19 bases between. The CDR3 length is 15 residues. CDR1 is LNHDA, CDR2 SQIVND, per germline (reference sequence). In DNA form, the CDR3 reads TGTGCCAGTAGCCTAGAGGCAGGGGTCTGGCAGCCCCAGCATTTT. Encoded protein: CASSLEAGVWQPQHF.

This chain connects TRBV6-1 to TRBJ2-1; 12 nucleotides line up with TRBD2. The CDR3 length is 13 residues. After removal of 11 bases from V and 9 bases from J, the junction contained 8 bases not matched to a gene. Germline values: CDR1 MNHNS, CDR2 SASEGT. The CDR3 DNA sequence: TGTGCCGGAAGACTAGCGGGGGCAGGTGAGCAGTTCTTC. Amino acid sequence: CAGRLAGAGEQFF.

V usage is TRBV11-2 and J usage is TRBJ1-2; D is perhaps TRBD1 (5 bases). This CDR3 has 12 amino acids. Germline CDR1 reads SGHAT; CDR2 reads FQNNGV. V was pared by 5 bases and J by 1 base, with 5 bases between. The CDR3 sequence is CASSRGNYGYTF. CDR3 in DNA: TGTGCCAGCAGCAGGGGTAACTATGGCTACACCTTC.

The chain uses TRBV18 and TRBJ2-7, with D uncertain. The germline V and J ends were trimmed by 2 bases and 4 bases, with 6 bases remaining between them. The CDR3 has 12 residues. Germline CDR1 and CDR2: KGHSH and LQKENI. In DNA, the CDR3 is TGTGCCAGCTCACCAGGCAGTTACGAGCAGTACTTC. Translation gives CASSPGSYEQYF. Supplemented by reference TRBV18 and TRBJ2-7, the full variable domain reads NAGVMQNPRHLVRRRGQEARLRCSPMKGHSHVYWYRQLPEEGLKFMVYLQKENIIDESGMPKERFSAEFPKEGPSILRIQQVVRGDSAAYFCASSPGSYEQYFGPGTRLTVT.

This chain connects TRBV5-1 to TRBJ2-7, with D unclear. Trimming cost V 5 bases and J 3 bases, with 18 bases left between them. Germline CDR1 is SGHRS and CDR2 is YFSETQ. The CDR3 consists of 15 residues. The CDR3 spells CASSPASGSHYEQYF. CDR3 nucleotides: TGCGCCAGCAGTCCGGCCTCGGGTTCCCACTACGAGCAGTACTTC.

This clone was seen a single time. This chain uses TRBV11-2 with TRBJ2-7; D gene ambiguous. Looked up from germline, CDR1 is SGHAT and CDR2 is FQNNGV. V lost 5 bases to trimming and J lost 3 bases, with 14 bases between them. The CDR3 has 14 residues. CDR3 in DNA: TGTGCCAGCAGCGAACAGCTTTTGGGCTACGAGCAGTACTTC. Its protein product is CASSEQLLGYEQYF.

V is TRBV2 and J is TRBJ2-5; 12 bases fit TRBD2. The CDR3 length is 16 residues. The V gene end was trimmed by 4 bases and the J gene end by 5 bases; junction bases not matched to a gene: 8. The germline CDR1 and CDR2 sequences are SNHLY and FYNNEI. CDR3 residues: CASSAFRLAGAETQYF. CDR3 DNA sequence: TGTGCCAGCAGTGCATTTCGACTAGCGGGAGCCGAGACCCAGTACTTC. Together with reference TRBV2 and TRBJ2-5, the CDR3 gives the full variable domain: EPEVTQTPSHQVTQMGQEVILRCVPISNHLYFYWYRQILGQKVEFLVSFYNNEISEKSEIFDDQFSVERPDGSNFTLKIRSTKLEDSAMYFCASSAFRLAGAETQYFGPGTRLLVL.

The chain carries TRBV7-9 and TRBJ2-2, with 11 bases that match TRBD1. CDR1 SEHNR and CDR2 FQNEAQ come from the germline V gene (reference sequence). This CDR3 has 14 residues. J gave up 7 bases and V 5 bases, and 3 bases lay outside the gene matches. CDR3 coding DNA: TGTGCCAGCAGCCGGGACAGGGGGGACGGGGAGCTGTTTTTT. Translating gives CASSRDRGDGELFF.

The V and J genes are TRBV5-1 and TRBJ1-2; D gene uncertain. Germline CDR1 SGHRS, CDR2 YFSETQ. The CDR3 covers 13 residues. Trimming stripped 3 bases from V and 8 bases from J, with 14 bases between. This CDR3 reads CASSSPAGSGYTF. The CDR3 nucleotides read TGCGCCAGCAGCTCACCAGCCGGGAGCGGCTACACCTTC.

The chain combines TRBV9 with TRBJ2-3; the match to TRBD2 covers 11 bases. The ends lost 0 bases at V and 3 bases at J; junction bases unmatched: 6. Germline CDR1 is SGDLS and CDR2 is YYNGEE. This CDR3 region has 17 residues. CDR3 nucleotide sequence: TGTGCCAGCAGCGTAGCGATAGCGGGAGGGGGGACAGATACGCAGTATTTT. This sequence encodes CASSVAIAGGGTDTQYF.